This T cell receptor beta chain was documented in a study of CD8 T cells in ankylosing spondylitis. Whole-study findings and limits: Blood of patients with ankylosing spondylitis appeared to be characterized by a TCR beta motif of about 8 highly homologous variants. Existing reports had already noted some motif variants in reactive arthritis synovial fluid and blood.

CDR1 and CDR2 (germline): DFQATT, SNEGSKA (reference sequence). The V and J ends lost 3 bases and 6 bases, in that order; junction bases with no gene match: 1. The CDR3 consists of 13 residues. A word on this clonotype: What it binds is not known.

MiXCR, applied by TCRdb to the 5' RACE reads, yields one record per CDR3 protein. The repertoire holds some 270,000 distinct CDR3 sequences, over 15% seen once, with around 30% in the top ten. The sequencing sample was made of blood, either unsorted or a sorted T cell fraction (not recorded which). The rearrangement uses TRBV20-1 and TRBJ2-1; 11 bases map to TRBD2. This clonotype originated in a male donor with ankylosing spondylitis or in good health (not recorded which). CDR3 bases: TGCAGTGCTAGGGGACTAGCGGTCAATGAGCAGTTCTTC. The encoded protein is CSARGLAVNEQFF.